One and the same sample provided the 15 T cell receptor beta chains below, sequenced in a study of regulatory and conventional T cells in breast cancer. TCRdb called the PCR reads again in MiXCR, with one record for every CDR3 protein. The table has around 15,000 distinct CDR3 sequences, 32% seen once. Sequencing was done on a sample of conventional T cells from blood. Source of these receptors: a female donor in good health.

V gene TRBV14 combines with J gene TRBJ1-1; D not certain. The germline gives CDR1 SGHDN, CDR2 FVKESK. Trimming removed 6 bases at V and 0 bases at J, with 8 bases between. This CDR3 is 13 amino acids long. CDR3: CASRQTMNTEAFF. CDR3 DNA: TGTGCCAGCAGACAGACTATGAACACTGAAGCTTTCTTT.

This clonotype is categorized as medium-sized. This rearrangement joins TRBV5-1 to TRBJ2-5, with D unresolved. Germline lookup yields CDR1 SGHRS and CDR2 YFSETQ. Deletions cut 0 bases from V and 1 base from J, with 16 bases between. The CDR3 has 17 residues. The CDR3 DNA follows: TGCGCCAGCAGCTTGGAGTATGGCACGGTGGGCCAAGAGACCCAGTACTTC. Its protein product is CASSLEYGTVGQETQYF.

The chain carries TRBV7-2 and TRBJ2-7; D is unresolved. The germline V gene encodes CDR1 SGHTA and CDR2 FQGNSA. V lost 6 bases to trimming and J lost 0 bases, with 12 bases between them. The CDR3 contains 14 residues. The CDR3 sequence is CASSRWVTSYEQYF. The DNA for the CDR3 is TGTGCCAGCAGTCGGTGGGTCACCTCCTACGAGCAGTACTTC.

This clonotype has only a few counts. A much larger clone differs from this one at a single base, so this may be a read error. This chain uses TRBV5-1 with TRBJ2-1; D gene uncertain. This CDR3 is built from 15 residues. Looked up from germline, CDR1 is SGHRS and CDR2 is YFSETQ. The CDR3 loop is CASSRTTYPSNEQLF. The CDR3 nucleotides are TGCGCCAGCAGCCGTACTACCTACCCTTCCAATGAGCAGCTCTTC.

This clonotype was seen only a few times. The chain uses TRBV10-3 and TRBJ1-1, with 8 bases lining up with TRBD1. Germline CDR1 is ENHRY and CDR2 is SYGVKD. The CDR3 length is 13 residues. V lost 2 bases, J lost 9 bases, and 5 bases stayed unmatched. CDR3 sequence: CAISEPHRGKAFF. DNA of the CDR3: TGTGCCATCAGTGAGCCTCACAGGGGGAAAGCTTTCTTT.

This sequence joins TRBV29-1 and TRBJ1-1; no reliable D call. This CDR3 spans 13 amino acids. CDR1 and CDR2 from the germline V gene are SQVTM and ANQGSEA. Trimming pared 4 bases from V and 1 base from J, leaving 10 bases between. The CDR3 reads CSVGRSGNTEAFF. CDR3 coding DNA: TGCAGCGTTGGGAGGTCTGGGAACACTGAAGCTTTCTTT.

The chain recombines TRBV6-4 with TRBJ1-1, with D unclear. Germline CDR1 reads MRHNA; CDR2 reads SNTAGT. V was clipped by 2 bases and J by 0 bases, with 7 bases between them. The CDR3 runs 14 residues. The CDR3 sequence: CASSDGRMNTEAFF. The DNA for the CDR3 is TGTGCCAGCAGTGACGGTAGAATGAACACTGAAGCTTTCTTT.

CDR3 DNA sequence: TGTGCCAGCAGCTTAGCAGGGACTGGAAACACCATATATTTT. This encodes CASSLAGTGNTIYF. V gene TRBV7-2 combines with J gene TRBJ1-3; no clear D gene. The V gene's germline CDR1 is SGHTA and CDR2 FQGNSA. CDR3 length equals 14 residues. The V end was cut by 0 bases, the J end by 2 bases, with 5 bases between.

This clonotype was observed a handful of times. CDR3 nucleotides: TGTGCCAGCAGCTTAGCGGGCTTAATGGATTCACCCCTCCACTTT. Translated: CASSLAGLMDSPLHF. This chain links TRBV7-2 with TRBJ1-6; D is uncertain. The germline V gene encodes CDR1 SGHTA and CDR2 FQGNSA. V lost 0 bases, J lost 8 bases, and 11 bases lay in between. The CDR3 sequence is 15 residues long.

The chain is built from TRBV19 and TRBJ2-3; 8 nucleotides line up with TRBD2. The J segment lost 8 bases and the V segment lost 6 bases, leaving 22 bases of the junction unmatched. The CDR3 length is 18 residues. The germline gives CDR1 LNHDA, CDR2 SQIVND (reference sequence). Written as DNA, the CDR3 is TGTGCCAGTAGCCGAGGAGGGGGTTCGGGACTAGTTATCGGTACGCAGTATTTT. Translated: CASSRGGGSGLVIGTQYF.

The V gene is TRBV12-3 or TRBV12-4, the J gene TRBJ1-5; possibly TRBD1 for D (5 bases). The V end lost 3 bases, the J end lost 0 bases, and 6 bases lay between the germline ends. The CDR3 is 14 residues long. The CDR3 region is CASSFGGSNQPQHF. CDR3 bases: TGTGCCAGCAGTTTCGGGGGTAGCAATCAGCCCCAGCATTTT.

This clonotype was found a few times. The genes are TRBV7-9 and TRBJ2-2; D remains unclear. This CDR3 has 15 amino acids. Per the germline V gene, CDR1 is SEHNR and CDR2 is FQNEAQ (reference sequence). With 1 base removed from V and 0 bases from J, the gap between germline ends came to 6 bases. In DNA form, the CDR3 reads TGTGCCAGCAGCTTAGGGCAGCCGAACACCGGGGAGCTGTTTTTT. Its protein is CASSLGQPNTGELFF.

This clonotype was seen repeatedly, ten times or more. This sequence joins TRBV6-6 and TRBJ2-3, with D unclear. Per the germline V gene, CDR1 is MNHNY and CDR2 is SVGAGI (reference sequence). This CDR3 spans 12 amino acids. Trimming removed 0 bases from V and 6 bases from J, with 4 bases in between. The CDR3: CASSYSRDTQYF. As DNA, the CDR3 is TGTGCCAGCAGTTACTCGAGGGATACGCAGTATTTT.

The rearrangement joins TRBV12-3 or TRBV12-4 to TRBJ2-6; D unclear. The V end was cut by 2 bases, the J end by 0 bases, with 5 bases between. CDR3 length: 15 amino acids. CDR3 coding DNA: TGTGCCAGCAGTTTAAGTTCCTCTGGGGCCAACGTCCTGACTTTC. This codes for CASSLSSSGANVLTF.

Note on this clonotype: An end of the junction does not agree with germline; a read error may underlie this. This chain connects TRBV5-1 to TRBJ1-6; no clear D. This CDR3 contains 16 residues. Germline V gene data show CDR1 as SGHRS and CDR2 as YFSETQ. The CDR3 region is CASSLGRANYNSPLHF. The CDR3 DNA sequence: TGTGCCAGCAGCTTAGGCCGGGCAAATTATAATTCACCCCTCCACTTT.